This TCR beta chain was found in a study of shared clonotypes between healthy human individuals. Whole-study findings and limits: Large sequencing depth failed to make sorted-subset sequencing complete, rarefaction showed. Donor scarcity curtailed the genetic and exposure-history diversity represented herein. Shared across a few donors were roughly 4.8% of the naive CD4 clonotypes.

Healthy HIV-negative adults without recent acute infections or vaccinations served as donors. Concerning this clone itself: What it binds is not known.

Germline V gene lookup returns CDR1 MGHRA and CDR2 YSYEKL. Trimming shortened V by 1 base and J by 1 base, and 4 bases separated the two germline ends. The CDR3 has 13 residues. Using immunoSEQ multiplex PCR, the repertoire was profiled, and TCRdb retains in-frame clones only, with some absent. The sample includes about 1,500,000 clones, around 95% of them seen just once. V and J are TRBV4-1 and TRBJ2-5; no definite D call. The receptor comes from a man younger than 45 in good health. Sequencing was carried out using naive CD4+ T cells sorted from blood. Subset indicated: CD45RA+ positively selected. CDR3 protein: CASSQGFQETQYF. CDR3 bases: TGCGCCAGCAGCCAAGGCTTCCAAGAGACCCAGTACTTC.